What follows describes a single T cell receptor (beta chain). What antigen it recognizes has not been identified. Base qualities are not at hand, and no much larger clone is one base apart. The germline V gene specifies ENHRY as CDR1 and SYGVKD as CDR2. At the junction V is shortened by 2 bases and J by 5 bases, with 12 bases in between. From the cysteine up to the phenylalanine, the CDR3 has a length of 14 residues. Solely the CDR3 DNA is kept, with 42 bases framed from the first base. Another Seattle source contributed samples from volunteer blood donors who had recovered from COVID-19. Collaborating institutions collected whole blood in K2EDTA tubes following their own protocols. For TCRbeta analysis, collaborator samples were shipped as frozen whole blood, as isolated PBMCs, or as DNA extracted from either sample type. This specimen belongs to a study of blood T cell repertoires in COVID-19 (dated by TCRdb to 2020 to 2021). About the study as a whole: Collaborator samples came from the United States, Italy and Spain and covered acute and convalescent phases of COVID-19. The material from the prospective study consisted of cDNA or gDNA derived from T cells, B-cell-depleted T cells, or PBMCs. Deeply sampled blood TCRbeta repertoires from subjects exposed to, actively infected with, or recovered from COVID-19 were included in the dataset. The repertoires were released in a freely available public database intended as a resource for research on the immune response to SARS-CoV-2. Samples were obtained from the ongoing ImmuneRACE study (first 160 participants) and from 950 to 1,500 subjects provided by 6 global collaborators. The sample metadata nearly always contained a de-identified subject ID, COVID-19 status, age in years and sex. Where available, HLA class I and class II types were obtained from metadata supplied by the sample provider rather than from assay-based typing. The study at large found these results: The quantity of clinical and demographic metadata differed by source and by participant and was supplied without curation.

TCRbeta CDR3 regions were amplified from genomic DNA by means of the immunoSEQ Assay, a bias-controlled multiplex PCR. Per the original workflow: The number of nucleated cells in each sample was estimated from the amplification of reference gene primers within the assay. To quantify the absolute abundance of each unique TCRbeta CDR3 rearrangement, sequence reads were collapsed and filtered. For each sample, productive Simpson clonality was calculated as the square root of Simpson's diversity index across productive rearrangements. The table comes from immuneACCESS by way of TCRdb, which keeps in-frame sequences with V and J called. Part of the clones is missing from these tables; in studies checked, under half for an unresolved V gene and the rest for unknown reasons. The DNA was the basis for D and trimming; V, J and clone size are from that table. This sample holds 200,000 to 300,000 clones; around 87% were observed only once. The top ten clonotypes cover approximately 7.5% of the sample.

What was sequenced was peripheral blood. The chain couples TRBV10-3 to TRBJ1-2; a tentative D call is TRBD1 (5 bases match). The clonotype originates from a man in his fifties or sixties who had recovered from COVID-19. The sequenced DNA: TGTGCCATCAGTGAGGCGATCTCAGGGTATGGCTACACCTTC. It specifies CAISEAISGYGYTF.